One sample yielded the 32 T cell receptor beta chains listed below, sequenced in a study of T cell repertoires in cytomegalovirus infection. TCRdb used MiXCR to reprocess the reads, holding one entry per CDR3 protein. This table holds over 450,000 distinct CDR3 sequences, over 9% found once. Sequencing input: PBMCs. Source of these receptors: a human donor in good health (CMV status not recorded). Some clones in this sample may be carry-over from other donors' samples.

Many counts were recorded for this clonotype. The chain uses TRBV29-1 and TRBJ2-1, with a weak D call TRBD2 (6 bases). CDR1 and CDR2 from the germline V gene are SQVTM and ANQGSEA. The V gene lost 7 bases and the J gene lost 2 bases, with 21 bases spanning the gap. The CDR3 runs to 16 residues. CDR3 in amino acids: CSADLGRRAAYNEQFF. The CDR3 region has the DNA TGCAGCGCCGATCTGGGTAGGAGGGCGGCCTACAATGAGCAGTTCTTC.

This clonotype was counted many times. The CDR3 region has the DNA TGTGCCAGCAGTGGGAGCGGGTCCCCCGCGAACACCGGGGAGCTGTTTTTT. Translating it yields CASSGSGSPANTGELFF. The chain combines TRBV2 with TRBJ2-2; D is perhaps TRBD2 (6 bases). V shed 4 bases and J shed 0 bases, with 15 bases lying between them. The CDR3 extends over 17 amino acids. The germline gives CDR1 SNHLY, CDR2 FYNNEI.

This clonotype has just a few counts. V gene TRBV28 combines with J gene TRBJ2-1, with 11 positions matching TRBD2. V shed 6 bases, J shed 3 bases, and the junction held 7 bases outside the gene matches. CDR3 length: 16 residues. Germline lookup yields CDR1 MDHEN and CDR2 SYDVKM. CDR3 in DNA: TGTGCCAGCAGACTTAAGGGACTAGCGGTCTACAATGAGCAGTTCTTC. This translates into CASRLKGLAVYNEQFF.

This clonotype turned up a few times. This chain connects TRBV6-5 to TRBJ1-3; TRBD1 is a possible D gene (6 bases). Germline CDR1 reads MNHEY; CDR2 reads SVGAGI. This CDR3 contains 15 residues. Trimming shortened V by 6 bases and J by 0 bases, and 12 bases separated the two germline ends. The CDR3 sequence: CASRPQGFSGNTIYF. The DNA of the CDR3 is TGTGCCAGCAGGCCACAGGGATTCTCTGGAAACACCATATATTTT.

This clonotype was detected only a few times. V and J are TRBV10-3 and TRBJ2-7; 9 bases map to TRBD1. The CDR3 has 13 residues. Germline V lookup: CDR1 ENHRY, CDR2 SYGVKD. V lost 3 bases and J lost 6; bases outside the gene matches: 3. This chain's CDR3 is CAISDGQGTEQYF. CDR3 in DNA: TGTGCCATCAGTGACGGACAGGGGACCGAGCAGTACTTC.

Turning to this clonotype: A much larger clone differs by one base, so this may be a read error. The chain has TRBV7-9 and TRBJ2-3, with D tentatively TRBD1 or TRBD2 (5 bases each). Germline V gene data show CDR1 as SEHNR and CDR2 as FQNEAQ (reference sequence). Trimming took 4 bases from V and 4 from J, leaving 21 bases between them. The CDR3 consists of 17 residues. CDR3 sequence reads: CASSSPQRGILPDTQYF. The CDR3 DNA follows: TGTGCCAGCAGCTCACCTCAGAGGGGAATCCTTCCAGATACGCAGTATTTT.

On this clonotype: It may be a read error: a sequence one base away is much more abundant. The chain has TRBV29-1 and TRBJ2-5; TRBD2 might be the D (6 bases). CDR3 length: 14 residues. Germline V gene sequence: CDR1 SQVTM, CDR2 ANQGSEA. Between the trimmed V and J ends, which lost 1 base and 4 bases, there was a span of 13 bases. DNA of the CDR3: TGCAGCGTTGAAGGATTTCGGGGGTCAGAGACCCAGTACTTC. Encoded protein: CSVEGFRGSETQYF.

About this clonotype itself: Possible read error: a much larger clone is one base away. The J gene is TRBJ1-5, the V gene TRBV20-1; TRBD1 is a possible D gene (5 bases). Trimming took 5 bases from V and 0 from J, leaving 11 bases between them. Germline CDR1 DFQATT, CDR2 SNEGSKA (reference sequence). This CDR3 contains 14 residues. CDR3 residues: CSAGGGFSNQPQHF. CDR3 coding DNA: TGCAGTGCTGGTGGGGGGTTTAGCAATCAGCCCCAGCATTTT.

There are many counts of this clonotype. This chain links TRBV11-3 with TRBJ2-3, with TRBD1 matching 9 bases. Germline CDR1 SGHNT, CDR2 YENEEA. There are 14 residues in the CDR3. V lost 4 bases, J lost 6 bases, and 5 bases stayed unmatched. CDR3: CASSWTGAGDTQYF. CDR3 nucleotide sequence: TGTGCCAGCAGCTGGACAGGGGCAGGGGATACGCAGTATTTT.

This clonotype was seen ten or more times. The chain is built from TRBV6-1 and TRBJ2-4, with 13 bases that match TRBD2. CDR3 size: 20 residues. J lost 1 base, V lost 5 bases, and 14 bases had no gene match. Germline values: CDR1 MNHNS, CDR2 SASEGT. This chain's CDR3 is CASSFRGLAGDGRAKNIQYF. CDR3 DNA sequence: TGTGCCAGCAGTTTCCGAGGACTAGCGGGAGATGGGAGGGCCAAAAACATTCAGTACTTC.

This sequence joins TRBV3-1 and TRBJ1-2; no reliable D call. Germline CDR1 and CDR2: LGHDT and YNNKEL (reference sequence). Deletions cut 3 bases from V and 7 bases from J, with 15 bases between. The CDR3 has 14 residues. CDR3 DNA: TGTGCCAGCAGCCAGGGGAATAGAATCGGTGGCTACACCTTC. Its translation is CASSQGNRIGGYTF.

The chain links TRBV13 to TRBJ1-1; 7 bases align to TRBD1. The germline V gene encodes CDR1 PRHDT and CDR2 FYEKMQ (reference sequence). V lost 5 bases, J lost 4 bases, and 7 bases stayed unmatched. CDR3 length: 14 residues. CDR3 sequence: CASSPQGGFTEAFF. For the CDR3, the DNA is TGTGCCAGCAGCCCCCAGGGGGGGTTCACTGAAGCTTTCTTT.

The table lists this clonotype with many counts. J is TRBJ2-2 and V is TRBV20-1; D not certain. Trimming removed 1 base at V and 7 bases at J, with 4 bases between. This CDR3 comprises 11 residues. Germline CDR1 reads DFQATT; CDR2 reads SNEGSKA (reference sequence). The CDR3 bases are TGCAGTGCTAGAGTGAACGGGGAGCTGTTTTTT. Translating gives CSARVNGELFF.

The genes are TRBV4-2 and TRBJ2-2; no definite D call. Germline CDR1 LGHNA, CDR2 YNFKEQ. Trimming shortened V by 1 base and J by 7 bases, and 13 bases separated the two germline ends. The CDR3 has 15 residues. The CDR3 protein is CASSQGRPNGGELFF. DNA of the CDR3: TGTGCCAGCAGCCAAGGAAGACCTAACGGCGGGGAGCTGTTTTTT.

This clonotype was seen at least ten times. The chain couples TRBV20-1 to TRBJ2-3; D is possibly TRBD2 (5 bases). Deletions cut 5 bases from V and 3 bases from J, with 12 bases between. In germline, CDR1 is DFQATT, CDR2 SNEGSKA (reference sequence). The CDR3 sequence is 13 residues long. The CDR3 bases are TGCAGTGCTCGGACTCCGCTAACAGATACGCAGTATTTT. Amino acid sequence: CSARTPLTDTQYF.

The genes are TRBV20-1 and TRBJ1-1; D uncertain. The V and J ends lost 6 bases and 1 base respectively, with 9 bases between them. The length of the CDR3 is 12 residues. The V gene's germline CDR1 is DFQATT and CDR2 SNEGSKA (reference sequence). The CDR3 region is CSALTANTEAFF. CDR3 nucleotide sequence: TGCAGTGCCTTGACGGCGAACACTGAAGCTTTCTTT.

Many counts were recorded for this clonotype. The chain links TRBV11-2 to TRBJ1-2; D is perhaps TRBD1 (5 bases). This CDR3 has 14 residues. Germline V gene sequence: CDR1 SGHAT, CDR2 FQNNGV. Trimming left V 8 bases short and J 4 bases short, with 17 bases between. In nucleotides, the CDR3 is TGTGCCAGCGGATTGTTAAAGGGGAGCTATGGCTACACCTTC. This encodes CASGLLKGSYGYTF.

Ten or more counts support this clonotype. Here the CDR3 DNA reads TGTGCCAGCAGTTCCTCGGGAAACTATGGCTACACCTTC. This encodes CASSSSGNYGYTF. The chain couples TRBV28 to TRBJ1-2; no clear D. Germline CDR1 reads MDHEN; CDR2 reads SYDVKM. Between the trimmed V and J ends, which lost 4 bases and 2 bases, there was a span of 8 bases. The CDR3 runs 13 residues.

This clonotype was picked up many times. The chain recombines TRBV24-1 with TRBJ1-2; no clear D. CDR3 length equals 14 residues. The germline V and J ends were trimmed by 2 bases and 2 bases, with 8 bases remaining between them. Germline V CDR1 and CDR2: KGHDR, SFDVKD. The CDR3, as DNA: TGTGCCACCAGTGATTCTCGACGAAACTATGGCTACACCTTC. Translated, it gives CATSDSRRNYGYTF.

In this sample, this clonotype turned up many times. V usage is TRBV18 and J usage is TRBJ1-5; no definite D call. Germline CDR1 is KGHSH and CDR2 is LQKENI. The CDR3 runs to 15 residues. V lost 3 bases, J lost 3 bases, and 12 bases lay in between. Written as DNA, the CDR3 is TGTGCCAGCTCACCTCCCGGGAGGGTCAATCAGCCCCAGCATTTT. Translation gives CASSPPGRVNQPQHF.

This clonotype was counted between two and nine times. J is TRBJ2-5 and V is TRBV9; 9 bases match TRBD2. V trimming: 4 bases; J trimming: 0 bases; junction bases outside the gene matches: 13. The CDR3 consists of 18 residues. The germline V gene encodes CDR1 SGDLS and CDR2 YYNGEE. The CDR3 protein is CASSPPTGTSPDQETQYF. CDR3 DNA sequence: TGTGCCAGCAGCCCTCCCACCGGGACTAGCCCCGACCAAGAGACCCAGTACTTC.

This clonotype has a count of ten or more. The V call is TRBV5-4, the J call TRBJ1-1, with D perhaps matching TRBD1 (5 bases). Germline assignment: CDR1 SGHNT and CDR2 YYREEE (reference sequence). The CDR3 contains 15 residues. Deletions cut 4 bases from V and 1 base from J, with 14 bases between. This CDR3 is CASSHQGGGNTEAFF. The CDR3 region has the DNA TGTGCCAGCAGCCATCAGGGAGGAGGGAACACTGAAGCTTTCTTT.

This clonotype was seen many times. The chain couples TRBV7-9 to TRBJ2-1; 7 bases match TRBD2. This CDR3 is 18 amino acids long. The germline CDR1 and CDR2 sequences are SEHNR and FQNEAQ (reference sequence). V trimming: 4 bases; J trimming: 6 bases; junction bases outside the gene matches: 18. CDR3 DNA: TGTGCCAGCAGCTCACCGAGAGGAGGCGGGAGTATTACCAATGAGCAGTTCTTC. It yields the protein CASSSPRGGGSITNEQFF.

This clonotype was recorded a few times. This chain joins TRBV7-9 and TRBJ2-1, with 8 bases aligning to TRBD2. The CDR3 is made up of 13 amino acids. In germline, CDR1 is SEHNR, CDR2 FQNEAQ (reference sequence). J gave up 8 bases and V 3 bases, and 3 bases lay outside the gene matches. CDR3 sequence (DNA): TGTGCCAGCAGCTTCTCCGGGGGGGATGAGCAGTTCTTC. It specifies CASSFSGGDEQFF.

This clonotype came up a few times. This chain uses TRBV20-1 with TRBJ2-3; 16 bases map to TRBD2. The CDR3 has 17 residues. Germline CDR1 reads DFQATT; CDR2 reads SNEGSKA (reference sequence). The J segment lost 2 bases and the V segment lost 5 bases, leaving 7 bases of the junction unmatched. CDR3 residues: CSAATGLAGGYTDTQYF. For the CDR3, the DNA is TGCAGTGCTGCAACGGGACTAGCGGGAGGGTACACAGATACGCAGTATTTT.

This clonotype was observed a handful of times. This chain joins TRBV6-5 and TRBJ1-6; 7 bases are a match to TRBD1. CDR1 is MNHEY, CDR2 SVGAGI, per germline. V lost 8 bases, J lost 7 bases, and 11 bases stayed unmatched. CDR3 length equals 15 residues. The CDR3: CASRNPGTDNSPLHF. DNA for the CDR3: TGTGCCAGCCGGAACCCCGGGACAGACAATTCACCCCTCCACTTT.

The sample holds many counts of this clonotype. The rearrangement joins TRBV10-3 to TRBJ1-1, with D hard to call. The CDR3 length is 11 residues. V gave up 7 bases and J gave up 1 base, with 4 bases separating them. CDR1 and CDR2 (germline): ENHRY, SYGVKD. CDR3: CAIKTNTEAFF. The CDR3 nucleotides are TGTGCCATCAAGACGAACACTGAAGCTTTCTTT.

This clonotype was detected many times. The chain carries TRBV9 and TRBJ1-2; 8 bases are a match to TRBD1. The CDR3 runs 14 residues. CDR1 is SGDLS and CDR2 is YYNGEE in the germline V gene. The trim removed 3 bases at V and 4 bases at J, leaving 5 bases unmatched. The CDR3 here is CASSGGQGSYGYTF. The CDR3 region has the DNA TGTGCCAGCAGCGGCGGACAGGGTAGCTATGGCTACACCTTC.

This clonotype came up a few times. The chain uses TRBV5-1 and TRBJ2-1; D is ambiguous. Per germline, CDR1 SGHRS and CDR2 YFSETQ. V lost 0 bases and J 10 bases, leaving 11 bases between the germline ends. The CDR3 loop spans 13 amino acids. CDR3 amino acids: CASSLGTTPEQFF. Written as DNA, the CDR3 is TGCGCCAGCAGCTTGGGAACAACTCCCGAGCAGTTCTTC.

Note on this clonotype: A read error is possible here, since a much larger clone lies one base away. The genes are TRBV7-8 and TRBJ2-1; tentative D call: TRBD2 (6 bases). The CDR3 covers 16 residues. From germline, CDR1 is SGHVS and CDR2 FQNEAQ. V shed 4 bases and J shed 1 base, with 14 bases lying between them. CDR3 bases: TGTGCCAGCAGCTCCGGGCGGGATAATTCCTACAATGAGCAGTTCTTC. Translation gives CASSSGRDNSYNEQFF. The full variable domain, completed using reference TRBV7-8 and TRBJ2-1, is GAGVSQSPRYKVAKRGQDVALRCDPISGHVSLFWYQQALGQGPEFLTYFQNEAQLDKSGLPSDRFFAERPEGSVSTLKIQRTQQEDSAVYLCASSSGRDNSYNEQFFGPGTRLTVL.

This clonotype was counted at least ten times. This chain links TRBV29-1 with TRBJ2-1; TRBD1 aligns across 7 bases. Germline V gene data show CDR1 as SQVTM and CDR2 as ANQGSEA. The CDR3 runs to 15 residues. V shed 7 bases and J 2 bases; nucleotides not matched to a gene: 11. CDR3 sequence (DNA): TGCAGCGCAATAAAAGGGACAGCCACCTACAATGAGCAGTTCTTC. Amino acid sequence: CSAIKGTATYNEQFF.

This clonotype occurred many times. The CDR3 bases are TGCGCCAGCAGCCGCGGACTAGCGGACGGCTACGAGCAGTACTTC. Its protein product is CASSRGLADGYEQYF. The chain is built from TRBV5-1 and TRBJ2-7; 10 bases agree with TRBD2. The germline V gene has CDR1 SGHRS and CDR2 YFSETQ. This CDR3 spans 15 amino acids. Losses at the gene ends were 4 bases for V and 3 bases for J; bases not matched to a gene: 7.